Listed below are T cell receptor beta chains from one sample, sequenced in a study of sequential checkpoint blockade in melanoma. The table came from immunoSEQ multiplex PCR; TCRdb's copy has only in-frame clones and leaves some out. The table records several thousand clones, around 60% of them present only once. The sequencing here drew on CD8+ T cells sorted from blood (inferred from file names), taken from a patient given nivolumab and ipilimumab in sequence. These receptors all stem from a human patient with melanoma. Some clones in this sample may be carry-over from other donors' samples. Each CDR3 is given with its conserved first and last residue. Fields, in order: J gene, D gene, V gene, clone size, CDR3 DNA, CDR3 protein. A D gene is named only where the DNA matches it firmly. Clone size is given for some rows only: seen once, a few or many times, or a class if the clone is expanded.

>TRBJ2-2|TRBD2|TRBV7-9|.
TGTGCCAGCAGCTCAGGACTAGCGAGAACGAACACCGGGGAGCTGTTTTTT
CASSSGLARTNTGELFF
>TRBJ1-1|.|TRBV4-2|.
TGTGCCAGCAGCAGGGGCGCGGAGAACACTGAAGCTTTCTTT
CASSRGAENTEAFF
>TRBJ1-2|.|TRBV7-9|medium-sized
TGTGCCAGCAGCTTAGGTTCCATGGGCTACACCTTC
CASSLGSMGYTF
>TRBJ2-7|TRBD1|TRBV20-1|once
TGCAGTGCCTGGGACAGTTACGAGCAGTACTTC
CSAWDSYEQYF
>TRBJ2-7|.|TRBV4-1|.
TGCGCCAGCAGCCAAGCGGGACTCCACTACGAGCAGTACTTC
CASSQAGLHYEQYF
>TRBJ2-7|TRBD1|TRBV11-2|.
TGTGCCAGCAGCTCCACAGGGGCCTCCTACGAGCAGTACTTC
CASSSTGASYEQYF
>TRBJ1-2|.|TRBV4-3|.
TGCGCCAGCAGCCCATCGTTATTACAGAGGGCGTGGGGCTACACCTTC
CASSPSLLQRAWGYTF
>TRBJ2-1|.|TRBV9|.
TGTGCCAGCAGCGTCCGAGGGGGAATCTACAATGAGCAGTTCTTC
CASSVRGGIYNEQFF
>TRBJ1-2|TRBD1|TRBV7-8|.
TGTGCCAGCAGCTTAGTAATTTTAGGACAGGGAAGTCGGGGCTACACCTTC
CASSLVILGQGSRGYTF
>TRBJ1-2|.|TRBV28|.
TGTGCCAGCAGTTCGTCCTTACAGGCGTACTATGGCTACACCTTC
CASSSSLQAYYGYTF
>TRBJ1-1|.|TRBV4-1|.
TGCGCCAGCAGCCAAGGTGAAGGGGCAAACACTGAAGCTTTCTTT
CASSQGEGANTEAFF
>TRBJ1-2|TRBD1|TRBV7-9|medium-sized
TGTGCCAGCAGCTTAGAGGAACAGGGGAGTGTAGGCTACACCTTC
CASSLEEQGSVGYTF
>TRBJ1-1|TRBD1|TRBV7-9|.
TGTGCCAGCAGCACCCAACAGGGGAAAGAGAACACTGAAGCTTTCTTT
CASSTQQGKENTEAFF
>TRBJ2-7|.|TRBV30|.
TGTGCCTGGAGTGTAGGAGGGAACTACGAGCAGTACTTC
CAWSVGGNYEQYF
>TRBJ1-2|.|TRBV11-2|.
TGTGCCAGCAGCTTAACGCGAGACTATGGCTACACCTTC
CASSLTRDYGYTF
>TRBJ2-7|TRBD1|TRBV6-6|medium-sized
TGTGCCAGCAGTTACCCTAAGGGGGCGCGGAACGAGCAGTACTTC
CASSYPKGARNEQYF
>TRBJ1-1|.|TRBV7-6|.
TGTGCCAGCAGCTTGGGGGCGGGCTCGAACACTGAAGCTTTCTTT
CASSLGAGSNTEAFF
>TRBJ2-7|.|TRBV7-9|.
TGTGCCAGCAGCTTAACGGGGAACTACGAGCAGTACTTC
CASSLTGNYEQYF
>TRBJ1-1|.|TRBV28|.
TGTGCCAGCAGTTCCCTGACAGAGAACACTGAAGCTTTCTTT
CASSSLTENTEAFF
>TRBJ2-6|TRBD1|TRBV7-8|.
TGTGCCAGCATCGGACAGGGATTTTTCTCCGGGGCCAACGTCCTGACTTTC
CASIGQGFFSGANVLTF
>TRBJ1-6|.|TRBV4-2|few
TGTGCCAGCAGCTTCCTCTGGACAGATAATTCACCCCTCCACTTT
CASSFLWTDNSPLHF
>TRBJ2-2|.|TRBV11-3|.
TGTGCCAGCAGTCCGGACACCGGGGAGCTGTTTTTT
CASSPDTGELFF
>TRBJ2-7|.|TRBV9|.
TGTGCCAGCAGCGTAGCAGGGGGGATCGAGCAGTACTTC
CASSVAGGIEQYF
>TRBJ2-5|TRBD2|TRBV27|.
TGTGCCAGCAGGGGACTAGCGGGGGGGATACAAGAGACCCAGTACTTC
CASRGLAGGIQETQYF
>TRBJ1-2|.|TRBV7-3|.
TGCGCCAGCAGCCAAACAGGGTCCGCTGGCTACACCTTC
CASSQTGSAGYTF